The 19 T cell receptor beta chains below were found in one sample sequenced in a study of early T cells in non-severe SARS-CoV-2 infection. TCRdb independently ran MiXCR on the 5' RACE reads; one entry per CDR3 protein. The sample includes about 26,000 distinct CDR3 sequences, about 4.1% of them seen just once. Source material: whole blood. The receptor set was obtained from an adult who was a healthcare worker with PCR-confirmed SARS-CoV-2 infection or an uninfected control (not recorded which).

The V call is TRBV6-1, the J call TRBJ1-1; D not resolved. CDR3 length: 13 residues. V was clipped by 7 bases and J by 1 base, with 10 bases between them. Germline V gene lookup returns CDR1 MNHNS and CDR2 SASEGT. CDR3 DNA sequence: TGTGCCAGCAATCGGGAATCGAACACTGAAGCTTTCTTT. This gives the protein CASNRESNTEAFF.

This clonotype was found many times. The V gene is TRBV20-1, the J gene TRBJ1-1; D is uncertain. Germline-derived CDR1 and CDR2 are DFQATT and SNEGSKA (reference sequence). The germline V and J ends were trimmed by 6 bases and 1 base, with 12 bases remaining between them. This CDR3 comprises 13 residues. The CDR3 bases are TGCAGTGCCAGAAGGACCACGAACACTGAAGCTTTCTTT. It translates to CSARRTTNTEAFF.

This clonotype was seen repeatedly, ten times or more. The CDR3 loop is CASSWGIENEQFF. CDR3 DNA sequence: TGTGCCAGCAGTTGGGGGATTGAGAATGAGCAGTTCTTC. The chain links TRBV28 to TRBJ2-1, with D tentatively TRBD1 or TRBD2 (5 bases each). The CDR3 extends over 13 amino acids. V lost 4 bases, J lost 7 bases, and 11 bases lay in between. Germline CDR1 MDHEN, CDR2 SYDVKM.

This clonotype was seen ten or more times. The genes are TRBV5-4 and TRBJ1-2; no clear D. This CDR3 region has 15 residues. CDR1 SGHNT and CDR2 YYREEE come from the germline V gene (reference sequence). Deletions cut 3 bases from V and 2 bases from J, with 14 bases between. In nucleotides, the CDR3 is TGTGCCAGCAGCTATCCCCTCGGACTGAACTATGGCTACACCTTC. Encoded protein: CASSYPLGLNYGYTF.

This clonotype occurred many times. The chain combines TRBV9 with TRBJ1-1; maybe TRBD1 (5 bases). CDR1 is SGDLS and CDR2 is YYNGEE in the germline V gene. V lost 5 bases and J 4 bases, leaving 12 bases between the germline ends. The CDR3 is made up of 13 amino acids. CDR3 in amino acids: CASSSGTFTEAFF. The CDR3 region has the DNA TGTGCCAGCAGTTCCGGGACTTTCACTGAAGCTTTCTTT.

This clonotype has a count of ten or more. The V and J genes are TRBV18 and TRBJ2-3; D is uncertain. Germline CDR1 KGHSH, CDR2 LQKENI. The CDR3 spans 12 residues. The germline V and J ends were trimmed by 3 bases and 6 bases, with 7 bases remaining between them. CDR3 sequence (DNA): TGTGCCAGCTCACCGTCCTCGGATACGCAGTATTTT. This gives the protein CASSPSSDTQYF. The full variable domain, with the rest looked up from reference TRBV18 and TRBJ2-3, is NAGVMQNPRHLVRRRGQEARLRCSPMKGHSHVYWYRQLPEEGLKFMVYLQKENIIDESGMPKERFSAEFPKEGPSILRIQQVVRGDSAAYFCASSPSSDTQYFGPGTRLTVL.

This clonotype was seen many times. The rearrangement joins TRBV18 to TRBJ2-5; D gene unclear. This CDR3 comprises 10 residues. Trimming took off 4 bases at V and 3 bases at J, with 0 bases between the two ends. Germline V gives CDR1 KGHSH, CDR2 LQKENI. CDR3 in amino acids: CASSQETQYF. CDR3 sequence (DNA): TGTGCCAGCTCACAAGAGACCCAGTACTTC.

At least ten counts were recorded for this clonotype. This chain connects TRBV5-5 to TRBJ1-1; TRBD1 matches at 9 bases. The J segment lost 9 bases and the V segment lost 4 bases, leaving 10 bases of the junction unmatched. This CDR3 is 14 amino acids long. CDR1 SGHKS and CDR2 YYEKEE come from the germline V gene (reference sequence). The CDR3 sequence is CASSPLQDRGKAFF. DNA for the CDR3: TGTGCCAGCAGCCCTCTTCAGGACAGGGGTAAAGCTTTCTTT.

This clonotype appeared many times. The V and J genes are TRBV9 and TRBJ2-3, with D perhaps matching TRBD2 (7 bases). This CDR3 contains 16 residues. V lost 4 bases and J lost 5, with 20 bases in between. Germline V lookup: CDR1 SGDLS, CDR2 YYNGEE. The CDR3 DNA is TGTGCCAGCAGCTCCCGAGGGGGGGGGCTTGGAGATACGCAGTATTTT. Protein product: CASSSRGGGLGDTQYF.

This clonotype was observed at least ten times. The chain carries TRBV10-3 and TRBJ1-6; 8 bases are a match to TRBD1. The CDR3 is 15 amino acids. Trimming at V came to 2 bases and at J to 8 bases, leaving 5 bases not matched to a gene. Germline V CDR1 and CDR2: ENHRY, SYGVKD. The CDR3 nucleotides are TGTGCCATCAGTGAGGCCGGACAGGGAGATTCACCCCTCCACTTT. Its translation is CAISEAGQGDSPLHF.

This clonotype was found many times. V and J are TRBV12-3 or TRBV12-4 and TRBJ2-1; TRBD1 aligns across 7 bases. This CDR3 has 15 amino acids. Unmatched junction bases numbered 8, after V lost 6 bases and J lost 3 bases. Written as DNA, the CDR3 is TGTGCCAGCAGCTACGGGGCAGGGGGCTACAATGAGCAGTTCTTC. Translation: CASSYGAGGYNEQFF.

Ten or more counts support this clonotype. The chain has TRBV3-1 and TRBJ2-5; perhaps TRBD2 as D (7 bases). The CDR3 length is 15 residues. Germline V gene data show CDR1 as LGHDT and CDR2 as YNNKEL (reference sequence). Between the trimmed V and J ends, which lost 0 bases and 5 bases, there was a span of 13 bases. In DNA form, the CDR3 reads TGTGCCAGCAGCCAAGAAGGCGGGGGCGCTGAGACCCAGTACTTC. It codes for CASSQEGGGAETQYF.

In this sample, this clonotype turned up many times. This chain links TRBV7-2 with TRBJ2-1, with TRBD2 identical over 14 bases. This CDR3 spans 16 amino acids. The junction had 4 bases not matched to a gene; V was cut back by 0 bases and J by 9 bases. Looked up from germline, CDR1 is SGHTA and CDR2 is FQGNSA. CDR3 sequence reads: CASSLAGTSGGSEQFF. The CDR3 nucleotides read TGTGCCAGCAGCTTAGCCGGGACTAGCGGGGGTAGTGAGCAGTTCTTC.

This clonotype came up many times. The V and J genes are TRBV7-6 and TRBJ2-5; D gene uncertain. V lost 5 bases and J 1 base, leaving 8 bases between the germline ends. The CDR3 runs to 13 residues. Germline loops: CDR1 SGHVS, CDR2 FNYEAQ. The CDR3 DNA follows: TGTGCCAGCAGCCTCGACACCCAAGAGACCCAGTACTTC. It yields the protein CASSLDTQETQYF.

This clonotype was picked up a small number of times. The CDR3 DNA reads TGTGCCTGGAGGGTACCCGGGGCCCAGTACTTC. Amino acid sequence: CAWRVPGAQYF. The chain joins TRBV30 to TRBJ2-5, with D perhaps TRBD2 (5 bases). Germline assignment: CDR1 GTSNPN and CDR2 SVGIG (reference sequence). The CDR3 consists of 11 residues. V shed 3 bases and J shed 9 bases, with 11 bases lying between them.

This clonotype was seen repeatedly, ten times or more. In DNA form, the CDR3 reads TGTGCCAGCATGGAGGGGGCGGATCAGCCCCAGCATTTT. Translated, it gives CASMEGADQPQHF. This chain links TRBV2 with TRBJ1-5, with 7 bases aligning to TRBD1. Unmatched junction bases numbered 5, after V lost 7 bases and J lost 5 bases. In germline, CDR1 is SNHLY, CDR2 FYNNEI. The CDR3 extends over 13 amino acids. The full variable domain, in which reference TRBV2 and TRBJ1-5 provide the parts outside the CDR3, is EPEVTQTPSHQVTQMGQEVILRCVPISNHLYFYWYRQILGQKVEFLVSFYNNEISEKSEIFDDQFSVERPDGSNFTLKIRSTKLEDSAMYFCASMEGADQPQHFGDGTRLSIL.

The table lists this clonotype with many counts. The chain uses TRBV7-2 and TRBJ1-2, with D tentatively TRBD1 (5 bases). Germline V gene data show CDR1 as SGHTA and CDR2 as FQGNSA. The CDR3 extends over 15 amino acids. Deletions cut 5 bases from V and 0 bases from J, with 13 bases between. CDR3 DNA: TGTGCCAGCAGCCCCTCGGGGCCAGCTAACTATGGCTACACCTTC. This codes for CASSPSGPANYGYTF.

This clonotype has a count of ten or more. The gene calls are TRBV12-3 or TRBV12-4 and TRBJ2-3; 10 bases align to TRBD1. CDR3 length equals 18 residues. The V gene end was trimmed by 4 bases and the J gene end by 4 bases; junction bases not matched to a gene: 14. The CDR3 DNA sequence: TGTGCCAGCAGTTCGAGTCATATACCGGGACAGGGGTCAGATACGCAGTATTTT. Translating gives CASSSSHIPGQGSDTQYF.

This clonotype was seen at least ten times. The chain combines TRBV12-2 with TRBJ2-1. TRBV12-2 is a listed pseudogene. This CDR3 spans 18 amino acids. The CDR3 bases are TGTGCAAGTCGCTTAGCGATATTTTACGGGGTGAGCTACAATGAGCAGTTCTTC. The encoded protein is CASRLAIFYGVSYNEQFF.